The 21 T cell receptor beta chains listed next were all sequenced from one sample in a study of TIL therapy for anti-PD-1-resistant metastatic lung cancer. Time point given: pre-treatment sample, taken before nivolumab and TIL therapy. The immunoSEQ assay was v3. This table comes from immunoSEQ multiplex PCR, and its TCRdb copy is limited to in-frame clones, with some not included. The sample lists about 50,000 clones, around 80% occurring once. Source: blood, taken at baseline. The source is a woman between 30 and 79 years old with non-small cell lung cancer.

The CDR3 sequence: CASSGQTTGGYTF. The CDR3 DNA is TGTGCCAGCAGCGGACAAACTACGGGGGGCTACACCTTC. The chain recombines TRBV9 with TRBJ1-2; D ambiguous. Per germline, CDR1 SGDLS and CDR2 YYNGEE. The CDR3 contains 13 residues. V lost 3 bases and J lost 8, with 14 bases in between.

CDR3 sequence: CASSLRPTTDTQYF. Here the CDR3 DNA reads TGTGCCAGCAGCTTGCGACCGACCACAGATACGCAGTATTTT. V usage is TRBV7-3 and J usage is TRBJ2-3; D is undetermined. The CDR3 has 14 residues. The germline V gene encodes CDR1 SGHTA and CDR2 FQGTGA. The V and J ends lost 3 bases and 2 bases respectively, with 9 bases between them.

The chain combines TRBV4-1 with TRBJ2-3; 13 bases map to TRBD2. With 4 bases clipped from V and 3 bases from J, the junction kept 1 base outside the gene matches. Germline CDR1 is MGHRA and CDR2 is YSYEKL. CDR3 length equals 15 residues. As DNA, the CDR3 is TGCGCCAGCAGCCGGACTAGCGGGAGAACAGATACGCAGTATTTT. Protein sequence: CASSRTSGRTDTQYF.

The gene calls are TRBV4-3 and TRBJ2-1; D is perhaps TRBD2 (6 bases). Deletions cut 1 base from V and 0 bases from J, with 10 bases between. Germline-derived CDR1 and CDR2 are LGHNA and YSLEER. The CDR3 has 16 residues. CDR3 in DNA: TGCGCCAGCAGCCAAGTTGGGGGGAGCTCCTACAATGAGCAGTTCTTC. Its protein is CASSQVGGSSYNEQFF.

This clone was observed a single time. This chain connects TRBV6-1 to TRBJ1-3; D not certain. The CDR3 extends over 11 amino acids. V lost 8 bases and J lost 1, with 3 bases in between. Germline V gene lookup returns CDR1 MNHNS and CDR2 SASEGT. The CDR3 loop is CASFSGNTIYF. The CDR3 DNA reads as TGTGCCAGCTTTTCTGGAAACACCATATATTTT.

The J gene is TRBJ1-2, the V gene TRBV7-8; D not resolved. Trimming pared 0 bases from V and 7 bases from J, leaving 18 bases between. Germline V gives CDR1 SGHVS, CDR2 FQNEAQ. The CDR3 has 16 residues. The CDR3 here is CASSLAPPAQVSGYTF. The CDR3 DNA follows: TGTGCCAGCAGCTTAGCGCCTCCAGCCCAAGTCTCTGGCTACACCTTC.

The chain combines TRBV10-1 with TRBJ2-7, with TRBD2 matching 8 bases. The germline V gene has CDR1 WNHNN and CDR2 SYGVQD (reference sequence). This CDR3 has 17 amino acids. V shed 2 bases, J shed 4 bases, and the junction held 13 bases outside the gene matches. The CDR3, as DNA: TGCGCCAGCAGTGAGAGCCCGACGCCGGGGGGGCCGTACGAGCAGTACTTC. It is translated as CASSESPTPGGPYEQYF.

The chain uses TRBV10-3 and TRBJ2-3; the match to TRBD2 covers 9 bases. The V and J ends lost 7 bases and 6 bases, in that order; junction bases with no gene match: 17. The length of the CDR3 is 17 residues. CDR1 is ENHRY, CDR2 SYGVKD, per germline. Here the CDR3 reads CAITEGVLREGGDTQYF. Here the CDR3 DNA reads TGTGCCATCACCGAAGGGGTATTGCGGGAGGGCGGGGATACGCAGTATTTT.

This clone appeared a few times. The chain employs TRBV15 and TRBJ1-2, with D possibly TRBD1 on 5 matching bases. Trimming stripped 0 bases from V and 7 bases from J, with 12 bases between. This CDR3 has 14 residues. The V gene's germline CDR1 is LNHNV and CDR2 YYDKDF (reference sequence). CDR3 nucleotides: TGTGCCACCAGCAGAGATCAGGGAGGGAGTGGCTACACCTTC. As protein: CATSRDQGGSGYTF.

The chain uses TRBV9 and TRBJ1-2; D gene uncertain. Germline V lookup: CDR1 SGDLS, CDR2 YYNGEE. The CDR3 has 13 amino acids. Trimming took off 0 bases at V and 3 bases at J, with 6 bases between the two ends. The DNA of the CDR3 is TGTGCCAGCAGCGTAGAGGCAGACTATGGCTACACCTTC. Its protein product is CASSVEADYGYTF. Looking up the rest from reference TRBV9 and TRBJ1-2 gives the full variable domain: DSGVTQTPKHLITATGQRVTLRCSPRSGDLSVYWYQQSLDQGLQFLIQYYNGEERAKGNILERFSAQQFPDLHSELNLSSLELGDSALYFCASSVEADYGYTFGSGTRLTVV.

V and J are TRBV5-4 and TRBJ2-2; 10 bases line up with TRBD2. Germline CDR1 SGHNT, CDR2 YYREEE (reference sequence). J lost 0 bases, V lost 4 bases, and 3 bases had no gene match. The CDR3 length is 16 residues. The CDR3 coding sequence is TGTGCCAGCAGCGCTACTAGCGGGGCGAACACCGGGGAGCTGTTTTTT. As protein: CASSATSGANTGELFF.

The chain links TRBV29-1 to TRBJ2-5, with D uncertain. The CDR3 loop spans 13 amino acids. Germline lookup yields CDR1 SQVTM and CDR2 ANQGSEA. V was trimmed by 6 bases and J by 5 bases, leaving 16 bases between them. In nucleotides, the CDR3 is TGCAGCGTCGGTGCCGGGCCTCGGGAGACCCAGTACTTC. It codes for CSVGAGPRETQYF.

This chain connects TRBV11-2 to TRBJ1-4; 11 nucleotides agree with TRBD1. Germline V lookup: CDR1 SGHAT, CDR2 FQNNGV. With 5 bases clipped from V and 7 bases from J, the junction kept 9 bases outside the gene matches. The CDR3 consists of 16 residues. In DNA, the CDR3 is TGTGCCAGCAGCCCCGCGGACAGGGGGCAGTCTGAAAAACTGTTTTTT. Translation gives CASSPADRGQSEKLFF.

The chain has TRBV15 and TRBJ2-5; D may be TRBD2 (6 bases). Germline values: CDR1 LNHNV, CDR2 YYDKDF (reference sequence). The CDR3 is 15 residues long. The V and J ends lost 0 bases and 4 bases respectively, with 12 bases between them. The CDR3 spells CATSRDREWAETQYF. The CDR3 nucleotides are TGTGCCACCAGCAGAGATCGGGAGTGGGCAGAGACCCAGTACTTC.

The V gene is TRBV5-1, the J gene TRBJ2-5; TRBD2 agrees at 8 bases. The CDR3 runs 14 residues. V lost 6 bases to trimming and J lost 2 bases; unmatched junction nucleotides: 6. Germline V gene data show CDR1 as SGHRS and CDR2 as YFSETQ. The chain's CDR3 is CASNTGGPQETQYF. DNA for the CDR3: TGCGCCAGCAATACGGGGGGGCCGCAAGAGACCCAGTACTTC.

The J gene is TRBJ2-7, the V gene TRBV14; the match to TRBD2 covers 9 bases. The CDR3 totals 13 residues. Germline CDR1 is SGHDN and CDR2 is FVKESK. V gave up 7 bases and J gave up 2 bases; unmatched junction bases: 3. CDR3 amino acids: CASKAGGPYEQYF. The CDR3 DNA follows: TGTGCCAGCAAAGCGGGGGGACCCTACGAGCAGTACTTC. The full variable domain, with the rest looked up from reference TRBV14 and TRBJ2-7, is EAGVTQFPSHSVIEKGQTVTLRCDPISGHDNLYWYRRVMGKEIKFLLHFVKESKQDESGMPNNRFLAERTGGTYSTLKVQPAELEDSGVYFCASKAGGPYEQYFGPGTRLTVT.

The V call is TRBV9, the J call TRBJ1-6; D is undetermined. V was cut by 2 bases and J by 6 bases, with 12 bases left in between. This CDR3 region has 15 residues. CDR1 and CDR2 (germline): SGDLS, YYNGEE. The CDR3 bases are TGTGCCAGCAGCGTTTTGGGGTTTGGTAATTCACCCCTCCACTTT. Translating it yields CASSVLGFGNSPLHF.

This chain joins TRBV29-1 and TRBJ2-7; unclear D gene. Trimming removed 4 bases from V and 7 bases from J, with 17 bases in between. This CDR3 comprises 13 residues. The germline gives CDR1 SQVTM, CDR2 ANQGSEA. The CDR3: CSVVGSSVREQYF. CDR3 nucleotides: TGCAGCGTTGTGGGTTCTAGTGTGCGGGAGCAGTACTTC.

The J gene is TRBJ1-1, the V gene TRBV5-5; D unclear. The CDR3 extends over 14 amino acids. V lost 2 bases, J lost 6 bases, and 14 bases lay in between. Per germline, CDR1 SGHKS and CDR2 YYEKEE (reference sequence). The CDR3 region has the DNA TGTGCCAGCAGCTTTAGTTCAGCGACCCCTGAAGCTTTCTTT. Translating it yields CASSFSSATPEAFF.

This chain connects TRBV30 to TRBJ2-2, with D perhaps TRBD1 or TRBD2 (5 bases each). The CDR3 runs to 15 residues. Per the germline V gene, CDR1 is GTSNPN and CDR2 is SVGIG (reference sequence). V was shortened by 4 bases and J by 0 bases, with 12 bases between the two germline ends. DNA of the CDR3: TGTGCCTGGACCCGGGGCCTAACGAACACCGGGGAGCTGTTTTTT. Translation gives CAWTRGLTNTGELFF.

The rearrangement uses TRBV18 and TRBJ1-1; TRBD1 agrees at 7 bases. This CDR3 is 18 amino acids long. Trimming removed 1 base from V and 0 bases from J; junction bases left unmatched: 11. CDR1 is KGHSH, CDR2 LQKENI, per germline. CDR3 protein: CASSPQSFRTGMNTEAFF. Written as DNA, the CDR3 is TGTGCCAGCTCACCACAATCTTTCCGGACAGGAATGAACACTGAAGCTTTCTTT.